The present entry profiles one T cell receptor (beta chain) with its context. Its antigen specificity is not known. No base quality values were provided; no much bigger clone lies one nucleotide off. V is reduced by 6 bases and J by 7 bases, leaving a spacing of 15 bases between them. CDR1 and CDR2 are drawn from the germline V gene: MNHEY, SVGAGI. From its cysteine to its phenylalanine, the CDR3 spans 14 amino acids. Kept here is only the CDR3 DNA, which spans 42 bases and is read in frame from base 1. This sample stems from a study of T cell responses to AZD1222 COVID-19 vaccine (dated by TCRdb to the early 2020s). Regarding the study in general: TCR sequencing covered roughly 230 trial participants: about 210 given two doses of AZD1222 and 26 given two doses of MenACWY control vaccine. Trial participants were enrolled into age subgroups of 18-55, 56-69 and 70-plus years, which contained around 140, 26 and 57 TCR-sequenced participants, respectively.

Per the publication, the time point label means: about 28 days (+/-7) after the second vaccine dose. AZD1222 recipients whose second dose came at about 4 weeks and those whose second dose came at about 12 weeks were combined into one group, since spike-specific TCR depth and breadth did not differ between the two schedules. Samples from vaccinated people were obtained from the UK trials COV001 and COV002, which included a single-blind randomized controlled phase 2/3 trial of AZD1222 (ChAdOx1 nCoV-19) in healthy adults. For TCRbeta chain sequencing, PBMC samples were collected from trial participants at day 0 and at day 28 after the second dose. Results and caveats for the whole study, not just this receptor: After two AZD1222 doses, both the breadth and the depth of spike-specific TCRs were significantly higher than at day 0 and than in MenACWY recipients. CD4 TCRs associated with the vaccine covered the entire spike protein, and the dominant responses were in regions 160-218 and 743-854. Because no day 14 peak-response samples were available, the repertoires could be characterized only after the peak T cell response. Conclusions about previously exposed vaccinees are limited because only a handful of AZD1222 recipients were SARS-CoV-2 seropositive at baseline. Reportedly, almost half of the unique spike-specific TCRs recognized epitopes lying outside the regions that are mutated in the B.1.351 and B.1.1.7 variants. The 56-69-year group was small, and its depth increase did not reach significance, likely because of low power. Participants were mostly white British and included more females than males, and it was suggested by the authors that clonal diversity may have been underestimated.

The CDR3 regions of human TCRbeta chains were subjected to immunosequencing. On the study's bioinformatics: Repertoire TCRs were checked for matches against a reference library of SARS-CoV-2-specific TCRs that had been generated using the MIRA antigen-specificity platform. Breadth was defined as the fraction of unique TCRs that were SARS-CoV-2-associated, and depth was defined as the fraction of total T cells that were SARS-CoV-2-associated. Using the MIRA data, every spike-specific TCR was mapped to the spike region that the TCR reacted to and assigned to either a CD4 or a CD8 class. Log10-transformed breadth and depth values were compared by one-way ANOVA with Sidak's multiple comparisons tests. TCRdb took this table from immuneACCESS and kept in-frame rearrangements with V and J called. Such tables lack part of the clones; where checked against another copy, unresolved V genes explain under half of the gap, and the rest is unexplained. D and trimming were read from the DNA, whereas the V and J calls and clone size are those reported in that table. The sample contains fewer than 200,000 clones, approximately 86% of them found a single time. The ten largest clones represent about 9.9% of the sample.

The V and J genes are TRBV6-5 and TRBJ1-4; the D gene is not confidently resolved. Sequencing was performed on peripheral blood, taken 28 days after the second AZD1222 dose. The sequence was obtained from an adult who received the AZD1222 COVID-19 vaccine. The DNA is as follows: TGTGCCAGCAGGGTCGGGCAAAGGGTTGAAAAACTGTTTTTT. Its coded protein is CASRVGQRVEKLFF.